This T cell receptor (beta chain) emerged from a study of T cell clonality in common variable immunodeficiency. This clone was counted many times. The sequence runs out 3 residues before the end of the CDR3; the remainder is reconstructed from the germline J gene. CVID and control samples used equivalent genomic DNA input. The assay was immunoSEQ multiplex PCR, and TCRdb's table has in-frame clones only and misses some. This sample has about 60,000 clones, each found more than once. Trimming removed 8 bases from V and 6 bases from J, with 17 bases in between. The CDR3 spans 12 residues. Germline-derived CDR1 and CDR2 are DFQATT and SNEGSKA (reference sequence).

Sequencing input: peripheral blood mononuclear cells. The sequence was obtained from a person aged 18 to 70 in good health. The V and J genes are TRBV20-1 and TRBJ2-7; perhaps TRBD2 as D (5 bases). The CDR3 is CSIFGLFGEQYF. The sequenced part of the CDR3 DNA is TGCAGTATCTTCGGACTTTTTGGCGAG.